This T cell receptor beta chain is drawn from a study of T-cell reconstitution after alpha-beta-depleted transplantation in children. J gave up 2 bases and V 2 bases, and 5 bases lay outside the gene matches. The CDR3 covers 15 residues. Germline-derived CDR1 and CDR2 are MNHEY and SVGAGI. Researchers prepared the TCRbeta library using unique molecular identifiers, the study reports. TCRdb re-called the PCR reads with MiXCR, one entry per CDR3 protein. The data show around 490,000 distinct CDR3 sequences, more than 9.5% seen once. The rearrangement joins TRBV6-5 to TRBJ2-7; TRBD1 aligns across 8 bases. Sequenced here: PBMCs, mostly from graft donor cells, sampled 180 days after TCRalphabeta/CD19-depleted stem cell transplant. The sequence was collected from a female patient aged 2-15 years who had a stem cell transplant for aplastic anemia, so the T cells may come from the graft donor. The CDR3 bases are TGTGCCAGCAGTTACGCCACAGGGGGGACCTACGAGCAGTACTTC. Translating it yields CASSYATGGTYEQYF.